A selection of T cell receptor beta chains follows, all from one sample in a study of blood T cell repertoires in COVID-19. The table came from immunoSEQ multiplex PCR; TCRdb's copy has only in-frame clones and leaves some out. The sample records around 430,000 clones, approximately 90% being singletons. The sample consisted of PBMCs or T cells enriched from blood (not recorded which). These receptors all come from a woman in her fifties or sixties who had recovered from COVID-19. Both conserved end residues are part of each CDR3. Fields, in order: D gene, J gene, CDR3 length, V gene, clone size, CDR3 DNA, CDR3 protein. A D gene is named only where the DNA matches it firmly. A row's size may be missing; if present it is once, few, many or a size class.

D gene: TRBD1
J gene: TRBJ1-1
CDR3 length: 13
V gene: TRBV29-1
clone size: .
CDR3 DNA: TGCAGCGTTGTGACTCGGGACAGGGGCGAATCTTTCTTT
CDR3 protein: CSVVTRDRGESFF

D gene: TRBD1
J gene: TRBJ2-3
CDR3 length: 17
V gene: TRBV25-1
clone size: .
CDR3 DNA: TGTGCCAGCAGTGAACCAACTCCCGGGACAGGGGCAGATACGCAGTATTTT
CDR3 protein: CASSEPTPGTGADTQYF

D gene: .
J gene: TRBJ2-6
CDR3 length: 16
V gene: TRBV28
clone size: once
CDR3 DNA: TGTGCCAGCAGTTTTGTCCGCAGCTCTGGGGCCAACGTCCTGACTTTC
CDR3 protein: CASSFVRSSGANVLTF

D gene: .
J gene: TRBJ1-6
CDR3 length: 16
V gene: TRBV28
clone size: .
CDR3 DNA: TGTGCCAGCAGTCTCACCGGTCGATCCTATAATTCACCCCTCCACTTT
CDR3 protein: CASSLTGRSYNSPLHF

D gene: .
J gene: TRBJ1-5
CDR3 length: 17
V gene: TRBV3-1/TRBV3-2
clone size: .
CDR3 DNA: TGTGCCAGCAGCGAAGGGGCCGAGTCGAGCTACAATCAGCCCCAGCATTTT
CDR3 protein: CASSEGAESSYNQPQHF

D gene: TRBD1
J gene: TRBJ1-6
CDR3 length: 14
V gene: TRBV5-1
clone size: .
CDR3 DNA: TGCGCCAGCAGCCAGGGACAGGGAGGGTCACCCCTCCACTTT
CDR3 protein: CASSQGQGGSPLHF

D gene: .
J gene: TRBJ1-6
CDR3 length: 13
V gene: TRBV6-1
clone size: .
CDR3 DNA: TGTGCCAGCAGTGATTTTATGAATTCACCCCTCCACTTT
CDR3 protein: CASSDFMNSPLHF

D gene: TRBD2
J gene: TRBJ2-1
CDR3 length: 17
V gene: TRBV7-9
clone size: .
CDR3 DNA: TGTGCCAGCAGCTTATGGTCGGGGATAGCGGGGGCTAATGAGCAGTTCTTC
CDR3 protein: CASSLWSGIAGANEQFF

D gene: .
J gene: TRBJ1-2
CDR3 length: 17
V gene: TRBV7-2
clone size: once
CDR3 DNA: TGTGCCAGCAGCTTAGCGACTCCAAGGTCGACAGGAGGTGGCTACACCTTC
CDR3 protein: CASSLATPRSTGGGYTF

D gene: .
J gene: TRBJ1-1
CDR3 length: 12
V gene: TRBV30
clone size: .
CDR3 DNA: TGTGCCTGGAGTGATATGGGGGGTGAAGCTTTCTTT
CDR3 protein: CAWSDMGGEAFF

D gene: TRBD1
J gene: TRBJ1-2
CDR3 length: 16
V gene: TRBV4-2
clone size: .
CDR3 DNA: TGTGCCAGCAGCCAGGAAGGGACAGAACCGGCCTATGGCTACACCTTC
CDR3 protein: CASSQEGTEPAYGYTF

D gene: .
J gene: TRBJ1-2
CDR3 length: 14
V gene: TRBV6-5
clone size: .
CDR3 DNA: TGTGCCAGCGTATCTGGAACAGGCCTGCGGGGCTACACCTTC
CDR3 protein: CASVSGTGLRGYTF

D gene: .
J gene: TRBJ1-5
CDR3 length: 13
V gene: TRBV4-3
clone size: .
CDR3 DNA: TGCGCCAGCAGCGTACAGAAAAATCAGCCCCAGCATTTT
CDR3 protein: CASSVQKNQPQHF

D gene: .
J gene: TRBJ2-2
CDR3 length: 14
V gene: TRBV2
clone size: once
CDR3 DNA: TGTGCCAGCAGGGGGGACAAGAACACCGGGGAGCTGTTTTTT
CDR3 protein: CASRGDKNTGELFF

D gene: TRBD1
J gene: TRBJ2-2
CDR3 length: 15
V gene: TRBV27
clone size: .
CDR3 DNA: TGTGCCAGCAAAACCGGGACAGGGGGTGCGGGGGAGCTGTTTTTT
CDR3 protein: CASKTGTGGAGELFF

D gene: .
J gene: TRBJ1-6
CDR3 length: 16
V gene: TRBV15
clone size: once
CDR3 DNA: TGTGCCACCAGCGCAGACCTACAGGGTTTTGGTTCACCCCTCCACTTT
CDR3 protein: CATSADLQGFGSPLHF

D gene: TRBD1
J gene: TRBJ1-2
CDR3 length: 16
V gene: TRBV7-2
clone size: once
CDR3 DNA: TGTGCCAGCAGCAGCCCCCGGGACAGGGTGGTCTTTGGCTACACCTTC
CDR3 protein: CASSSPRDRVVFGYTF

D gene: TRBD2
J gene: TRBJ2-7
CDR3 length: 15
V gene: TRBV28
clone size: few
CDR3 DNA: TGTGCCAGCAGTTTATGGGTAGCGGGGAAGTACGAGCAGTACTTC
CDR3 protein: CASSLWVAGKYEQYF

D gene: TRBD2
J gene: TRBJ2-5
CDR3 length: 17
V gene: TRBV4-2
clone size: .
CDR3 DNA: TGTGCCAGCAGCCAAGAGGGACTAGCGGGGGGTCAAGAGACCCAGTACTTC
CDR3 protein: CASSQEGLAGGQETQYF

D gene: .
J gene: TRBJ1-3
CDR3 length: 12
V gene: TRBV7-9
clone size: .
CDR3 DNA: TGTGCCAGCAGTCCGTTCGCGGACACCATATATTTT
CDR3 protein: CASSPFADTIYF

D gene: .
J gene: TRBJ2-7
CDR3 length: 13
V gene: TRBV12-3/TRBV12-4
clone size: .
CDR3 DNA: TGTGCCAGCACCCGGGGCGGGGTGGGGGAGCAGTACTTC
CDR3 protein: CASTRGGVGEQYF

D gene: .
J gene: TRBJ1-2
CDR3 length: 14
V gene: TRBV27
clone size: .
CDR3 DNA: TGTGCCAGCAGTTCACAGGGTGGTGCGCGCGGCTACACCTTC
CDR3 protein: CASSSQGGARGYTF

D gene: .
J gene: TRBJ1-3
CDR3 length: 15
V gene: TRBV7-2
clone size: .
CDR3 DNA: TGTGCCAGCAGCTTAGTAGCCGGCTCTGGAAACACCATATATTTT
CDR3 protein: CASSLVAGSGNTIYF

D gene: .
J gene: TRBJ1-1
CDR3 length: 15
V gene: TRBV7-6
clone size: .
CDR3 DNA: TGTGCCAGCAGCCAGGATAGCGGCGGGAACACTGAAGCTTTCTTT
CDR3 protein: CASSQDSGGNTEAFF

D gene: .
J gene: TRBJ1-1
CDR3 length: 14
V gene: TRBV16
clone size: .
CDR3 DNA: TGTGCCAGCAGCCAACAGGGACAACCTACTGAAGCTTTCTTT
CDR3 protein: CASSQQGQPTEAFF

D gene: .
J gene: TRBJ1-5
CDR3 length: 15
V gene: TRBV6-2/TRBV6-3
clone size: .
CDR3 DNA: TGTGCCAGCAGTTACCCACAGGGTGTCGGTCAGCCCCAGCATTTT
CDR3 protein: CASSYPQGVGQPQHF

D gene: TRBD1
J gene: TRBJ2-5
CDR3 length: 14
V gene: TRBV29-1
clone size: .
CDR3 DNA: TGCAGCGTTGGTATTAGGGGGCCGTTCGAGACCCAGTACTTC
CDR3 protein: CSVGIRGPFETQYF

D gene: .
J gene: TRBJ2-2
CDR3 length: 15
V gene: TRBV7-3
clone size: .
CDR3 DNA: TGTGCCAGCAGCTTTTCAGGGGTGGGCACCGGGGAGCTGTTTTTT
CDR3 protein: CASSFSGVGTGELFF

D gene: .
J gene: TRBJ2-7
CDR3 length: 14
V gene: TRBV6-5
clone size: .
CDR3 DNA: TGTGCCAGCAGTCAATTCGGGGGTTCCTACGAGCAGTACTTC
CDR3 protein: CASSQFGGSYEQYF

D gene: .
J gene: TRBJ2-2
CDR3 length: 15
V gene: TRBV6-5
clone size: .
CDR3 DNA: TGTGCCAGCAGTCCCACCGGCGGGGACGGGAGGGAGCTGTTTTTT
CDR3 protein: CASSPTGGDGRELFF

D gene: .
J gene: TRBJ2-3
CDR3 length: 14
V gene: TRBV24-1
clone size: once
CDR3 DNA: TGTGCCACCAGTGATTTAGCGGAAAGAGATACGCAGTATTTT
CDR3 protein: CATSDLAERDTQYF

D gene: TRBD2
J gene: TRBJ2-5
CDR3 length: 17
V gene: TRBV4-3
clone size: .
CDR3 DNA: TGCGCCAGCAGCCAAGGATGGGGCGGGGGGGACCAAGAGACCCAGTACTTC
CDR3 protein: CASSQGWGGGDQETQYF

D gene: .
J gene: TRBJ2-7
CDR3 length: 17
V gene: TRBV7-2
clone size: .
CDR3 DNA: TGTGCCAGCAGCTTAGTTCCCCCAGATCTTTCTCTTGGTGTGCAGTACTTC
CDR3 protein: CASSLVPPDLSLGVQYF

D gene: TRBD1
J gene: TRBJ2-2
CDR3 length: 15
V gene: TRBV28
clone size: .
CDR3 DNA: TGTGCCAGCAGTTGGTTGGGTAGGGGGCCCGGGGAGCTGTTTTTT
CDR3 protein: CASSWLGRGPGELFF

D gene: TRBD2
J gene: TRBJ2-7
CDR3 length: 15
V gene: TRBV9
clone size: .
CDR3 DNA: TGTGCCAGCAGCCTAGGTAGCGGGGGAACCTACGAGCAGTACTTC
CDR3 protein: CASSLGSGGTYEQYF

D gene: TRBD1
J gene: TRBJ2-3
CDR3 length: 15
V gene: TRBV7-8
clone size: once
CDR3 DNA: TGTGCCAGCAGCCCCCGGGACAGGGTCCAAGATACGCAGTATTTT
CDR3 protein: CASSPRDRVQDTQYF

D gene: TRBD2
J gene: TRBJ2-3
CDR3 length: 17
V gene: TRBV7-3
clone size: few
CDR3 DNA: TGTGCCAGCAGCCCCGGGACTAGCGGGGGGTGGCCAGATACGCAGTATTTT
CDR3 protein: CASSPGTSGGWPDTQYF